This T cell receptor beta chain was profiled in a study of OX40 agonist ivuxolimab in advanced cancers. Turning to the study itself: Patient treatment consisted of intravenous ivuxolimab administration every 2 weeks at 0.01 to 10 mg/kg.

The CDR3 spans 15 residues. Germline V lookup: CDR1 GTSNPN, CDR2 SVGIG (reference sequence). V was shortened by 4 bases and J by 5 bases, with 21 bases between the two germline ends. Clones were read by immunoSEQ multiplex PCR, and TCRdb kept only the in-frame ones, dropping some. The sample holds about 80,000 clones, just over 85% seen once. Study-level findings and limits: CD4+ and CD8+ T cells in blood underwent clonal expansion by week 6 at 0.1 to 3.0 mg/kg.

As to this clone: Its antigen is currently unknown.

The chain carries TRBV30 and TRBJ2-7; D possibly corresponds to TRBD1 (6 bases). The sample in question was CD4+ or CD8+ T cells sorted from blood, obtained in a trial of the OX40 agonist ivuxolimab. This TCR was sampled from an adult with an advanced solid tumor such as melanoma, head and neck, liver or kidney cancer. CDR3 bases: TGTGCCTGGAATTTCGATGGGACATCTGGGAACGAGCAGTACTTC. Amino acid sequence: CAWNFDGTSGNEQYF.